A selection of T cell receptor beta chains follows, all from one sample in a study of T-cell reconstitution after alpha-beta-depleted transplantation in children. TCRdb passed the PCR reads through MiXCR, listing each CDR3 protein once. This table holds 600,000 to 700,000 distinct CDR3 sequences, 16% found once. Source: PBMCs from the stem cell graft donor, taken from the stem cell graft. The receptors were gathered from a human donor who donated a stem cell graft to a child with acute myeloid leukemia. Each CDR3 is given with its conserved first and last residue. A D gene is named only where the DNA matches it firmly. Not all rows give a size; the values are once, few, many and, for expanded clones, a class.

clone_size,j_call,v_call,cdr3_length,d_call,cdr3_aa,cdr3_nt
many,TRBJ2-1,TRBV5-1,15,-,CASSPTVSEYNEQFF,TGCGCCAGCAGCCCAACGGTTAGTGAATACAATGAGCAGTTCTTC
-,TRBJ1-4,TRBV24-1,16,TRBD1,CATSDPSTGAGEKLFF,TGTGCCACCAGTGATCCATCGACAGGGGCAGGTGAAAAACTGTTTTTT
many,TRBJ1-2,TRBV12-3/TRBV12-4,13,TRBD1,CASSPDRVGGYTF,TGTGCCAGCAGTCCCGACAGGGTAGGAGGCTACACCTTC
many,TRBJ1-1,TRBV20-1,12,-,CSATWANTEAFF,TGCAGTGCTACCTGGGCCAACACTGAAGCTTTCTTT
few,TRBJ1-1,TRBV12-3/TRBV12-4,18,TRBD1,CASSAGTGDPKMNTEAFF,TGTGCCAGCAGCGCCGGGACAGGTGACCCCAAGATGAACACTGAAGCTTTCTTT
many,TRBJ1-1,TRBV7-2,16,-,CASSLSPRVMNTEAFF,TGTGCCAGCAGCTTAAGCCCAAGAGTCATGAACACTGAAGCTTTCTTT
-,TRBJ2-7,TRBV5-1,14,-,CASSPGPRYYEQYF,TGCGCCAGCAGCCCGGGACCTCGATACTACGAGCAGTACTTC
-,TRBJ2-2,TRBV5-5,15,TRBD2,CASSLMRGDTGELFF,TGTGCCAGCAGCTTGATGCGGGGGGACACCGGGGAGCTGTTTTTT
many,TRBJ1-2,TRBV7-2,13,TRBD1,CASSQTGYGGYTF,TGTGCCAGCAGCCAGACAGGGTACGGGGGCTACACCTTC
-,TRBJ2-3,TRBV27,15,TRBD2,CASSPLLAGVDTQYF,TGTGCCAGCAGTCCACTACTAGCGGGGGTAGATACGCAGTATTTT
few,TRBJ1-2,TRBV28,16,TRBD1,CASSSGQGGSIYGYTF,TGTGCCAGCAGTTCCGGACAGGGGGGATCGATTTATGGCTACACCTTC
few,TRBJ2-1,TRBV27,15,TRBD1,CASSPTGDLYNEQFF,TGTGCCAGCAGTCCGACAGGGGATCTCTACAATGAGCAGTTCTTC
once,TRBJ2-2,TRBV11-2,17,-,CASSLTLLTGLAGELFF,TGTGCCAGCAGCTTGACCCTCCTAACAGGGTTGGCCGGGGAGCTGTTTTTT
many,TRBJ2-7,TRBV5-1,14,-,CASSLSLTSYEQYF,TGCGCCAGCAGCTTGAGTCTAACGTCCTACGAGCAGTACTTC
few,TRBJ2-7,TRBV20-1,12,-,CSAKDLNYEQYF,TGCAGTGCTAAGGACTTGAACTACGAGCAGTACTTC
many,TRBJ1-1,TRBV6-5,17,-,CASSYSMLLGLNTEAFF,TGTGCCAGCAGTTACTCGATGTTGTTGGGATTGAACACTGAAGCTTTCTTT
-,TRBJ2-1,TRBV5-1,17,-,CASSLPSGPPSYNEQFF,TGCGCCAGCAGCTTGCCGTCAGGGCCCCCTTCTTACAATGAGCAGTTCTTC
few,TRBJ2-1,TRBV12-3/TRBV12-4,17,TRBD2,CASSPGTSGGRNNEQFF,TGTGCCAGCAGTCCCGGGACTAGCGGGGGGCGAAACAATGAGCAGTTCTTC
many,TRBJ2-3,TRBV20-1,16,TRBD2,CSASPSIAGGSDTQYF,TGCAGTGCTAGTCCGTCGATAGCGGGGGGGTCAGATACGCAGTATTTT
few,TRBJ1-4,TRBV20-1,14,-,CSASRQQGNEKLFF,TGCAGTGCTTCGCGTCAACAGGGAAATGAAAAACTGTTTTTT
few,TRBJ1-1,TRBV5-1,12,-,CASRIGSQGAFF,TGCGCCAGCAGAATAGGCTCCCAGGGAGCTTTCTTT
few,TRBJ2-7,TRBV9,16,-,CASSPRAGGERDEQYF,TGTGCCAGCAGCCCCCGTGCAGGGGGGGAACGGGACGAGCAGTACTTC
few,TRBJ2-1,TRBV4-2,18,TRBD2,CASSSRTSGESSYNEQFF,TGTGCCAGCAGCTCTCGGACTAGCGGGGAGAGCTCCTACAATGAGCAGTTCTTC
-,TRBJ2-3,TRBV20-1,20,TRBD2,CSARDLLRGGLRRKSNTQYF,TGCAGTGCTAGAGATCTCTTGCGGGGGGGCCTACGGAGAAAGTCAAATACGCAGTATTTT
few,TRBJ2-7,TRBV5-1,15,TRBD1,CASSFNRGQAYEQYF,TGCGCCAGCAGCTTTAACAGGGGGCAGGCCTACGAGCAGTACTTC
-,TRBJ2-4,TRBV3-1,12,-,CASSQRGDIQYF,TGTGCCAGCAGCCAAAGGGGAGACATTCAGTACTTC
-,TRBJ1-1,TRBV6-2/TRBV6-3,17,TRBD1,CASSYHLQGAPNTEAFF,TGTGCCAGCAGTTACCATCTACAGGGGGCTCCGAACACTGAAGCTTTCTTT
-,TRBJ2-2,TRBV11-2,17,TRBD2,CASSPGLAGLSDGELFF,TGTGCCAGCAGCCCGGGACTAGCGGGTCTTTCAGACGGGGAGCTGTTTTTT
many,TRBJ2-1,TRBV20-1,12,-,CSARDKGNEQFF,TGCAGTGCTAGAGATAAGGGGAATGAGCAGTTCTTC
-,TRBJ2-3,TRBV10-3,13,-,CAISPGPGDTQYF,TGTGCCATCAGTCCCGGCCCCGGGGATACGCAGTATTTT
few,TRBJ2-7,TRBV5-1,13,-,CASRRTLAYEQYF,TGCGCCAGCAGGCGCACGTTGGCCTACGAGCAGTACTTC
few,TRBJ1-2,TRBV12-3/TRBV12-4,13,-,CASALAHLYGYTF,TGTGCCAGTGCCCTAGCCCACCTCTATGGCTACACCTTC
-,TRBJ2-3,TRBV4-3,15,-,CASSHLQGPPDTQYF,TGCGCCAGCAGCCACCTCCAAGGGCCCCCAGATACGCAGTATTTT
few,TRBJ2-2,TRBV20-1,13,-,CSARDVGTGELFF,TGCAGTGCTAGAGACGTGGGGACCGGGGAGCTGTTTTTT
many,TRBJ1-5,TRBV20-1,15,-,CSARDPGAGNQPQHF,TGCAGTGCTAGAGATCCAGGGGCCGGGAATCAGCCCCAGCATTTT
-,TRBJ2-7,TRBV5-5,15,-,CASSFSTDFNFEQYF,TGTGCCAGCAGCTTTTCCACCGACTTCAATTTCGAGCAGTACTTC
few,TRBJ2-3,TRBV7-2,11,-,CASSLVYTQYF,TGTGCCAGCAGCTTAGTGTATACGCAGTATTTT
-,TRBJ2-1,TRBV20-1,18,-,CRAHGPALSHKYPNEQFF,TGCAGGGCCCACGGGCCGGCCCTAAGCCACAAGTACCCAAATGAGCAGTTCTTC
-,TRBJ2-1,TRBV4-3,13,-,CASSQDEGNEQFF,TGCGCCAGCAGCCAAGATGAGGGGAATGAGCAGTTCTTC
few,TRBJ1-5,TRBV20-1,14,-,CSADSGQSNQPQHF,TGCAGTGCTGACTCCGGGCAGAGCAATCAGCCCCAGCATTTT
many,TRBJ1-6,TRBV12-3/TRBV12-4,14,TRBD1,CASSSDRGGSPLHF,TGTGCCAGCAGCTCGGACAGGGGCGGCTCACCCCTCCACTTT
many,TRBJ1-1,TRBV20-1,14,-,CSARDQAGDPEAFF,TGCAGTGCTAGAGATCAAGCAGGGGATCCCGAAGCTTTCTTT
-,TRBJ2-3,TRBV7-8,15,TRBD2,CASSLVGGAVDTQYF,TGTGCCAGCAGCTTAGTCGGGGGGGCCGTGGATACGCAGTATTTT